Below, 27 T cell receptor beta chains from the same sample are listed, as sequenced in a study of shared clonotypes between healthy human individuals. Method: immunoSEQ multiplex PCR; TCRdb's copy keeps in-frame clones and lacks some. The data show a few hundred thousand clones, around 77% seen once. The sample comprised PBMCs. These receptors were taken from a woman between 40 and 50 years old in good health. Some clones in this sample may be carry-over from other donors' samples.

This chain joins TRBV5-1 and TRBJ2-5; D is possibly TRBD1 (7 bases). From germline, CDR1 is SGHRS and CDR2 YFSETQ. V lost 1 base and J lost 4, with 11 bases in between. CDR3 length: 14 residues. CDR3 nucleotides: TGCGCCAGCAGCTTGACAGGGGAGGTAGAGACCCAGTACTTC. It codes for CASSLTGEVETQYF.

Concerning this clone: This probably arose from a read error, given a far larger clone one base away. Other DNA sequences in the same sample also yield this CDR3. The chain employs TRBV7-9 and TRBJ2-1; unclear D gene. Germline V gene sequence: CDR1 SEHNR, CDR2 FQNEAQ (reference sequence). CDR3 length equals 15 residues. V was trimmed by 4 bases and J by 2 bases, leaving 12 bases between them. Written as DNA, the CDR3 is TGTGCCAGCAGCTCAGTTCCAGAGGCCTACAATGAGCAGTTCTTC. Translated: CASSSVPEAYNEQFF.

The chain has TRBV11-1 and TRBJ2-7; 12 nucleotides line up with TRBD2. The CDR3 has 17 residues. Germline CDR1 is SGHAT and CDR2 is FQDESV (reference sequence). J lost 3 bases, V lost 4 bases, and 10 bases had no gene match. CDR3 loop: CASSSGRLAGVVYEQYF. The CDR3 DNA reads TGTGCCAGCAGCTCCGGAAGACTAGCGGGAGTGGTCTACGAGCAGTACTTC.

The rearrangement uses TRBV11-2 and TRBJ2-2; 7 bases line up with TRBD2. The CDR3 length is 16 residues. Germline-derived CDR1 and CDR2 are SGHAT and FQNNGV. Trimming removed 7 bases from V and 6 bases from J; junction bases left unmatched: 14. CDR3 DNA sequence: TGTGCCAGCACCCAACTGGGCGGGAGAGGACCCGGGGAGCTGTTTTTT. Its protein product is CASTQLGGRGPGELFF.

J is TRBJ1-1 and V is TRBV10-3; D is ambiguous. The CDR3 loop spans 13 amino acids. In germline, CDR1 is ENHRY, CDR2 SYGVKD. Trimming shortened V by 7 bases and J by 4 bases, and 13 bases separated the two germline ends. CDR3 coding DNA: TGTGCCATCAAGGCGGAAGGGTTCACTGAAGCTTTCTTT. The encoded protein is CAIKAEGFTEAFF.

The CDR3 bases are TGCGCCAGCAGTGAGAGGGGAGACACAGATACGCAGTATTTT. Protein product: CASSERGDTDTQYF. The chain is built from TRBV10-1 and TRBJ2-3; either TRBD1 or TRBD2 may fit D (5 bases each). The CDR3 has 14 amino acids. Deletions cut 2 bases from V and 2 bases from J, with 8 bases between. Germline V gene data show CDR1 as WNHNN and CDR2 as SYGVQD (reference sequence).

The J gene is TRBJ1-1, the V gene TRBV7-8, with D unclear. The CDR3 covers 16 residues. V was clipped by 5 bases and J by 2 bases, with 18 bases between them. CDR1 is SGHVS, CDR2 FQNEAQ, per germline. The CDR3 here is CASSERRSSLNTEAFF. CDR3 sequence (DNA): TGTGCCAGCAGCGAAAGGAGATCCAGTTTAAACACTGAAGCTTTCTTT.

On this clone itself: A far larger clone is just one base off, so this is likely a read error. This rearrangement joins TRBV28 to TRBJ2-5; D not resolved. This CDR3 has 12 residues. Germline loops: CDR1 MDHEN, CDR2 SYDVKM. Trimming took 7 bases from V and 4 from J, leaving 10 bases between them. The CDR3 bases are TGTGCCAGCACCCGGACCCGAGAGACCCAGTACTTC. Residues: CASTRTRETQYF.

This chain joins TRBV5-4 and TRBJ2-3; TRBD2 agrees at 11 bases. CDR3 length: 15 amino acids. Germline trimming cut 4 bases from V and 4 bases from J; bases unmatched to any gene: 5. Per germline, CDR1 SGHNT and CDR2 YYREEE (reference sequence). This CDR3 is CASSPTSGSSDTQYF. The CDR3 nucleotides read TGTGCCAGCAGCCCTACTAGCGGGAGCTCAGATACGCAGTATTTT. The full variable domain, rest sourced from reference TRBV5-4 and TRBJ2-3, is ETGVTQSPTHLIKTRGQQVTLRCSSQSGHNTVSWYQQALGQGPQFIFQYYREEENGRGNFPPRFSGLQFPNYSSELNVNALELDDSALYLCASSPTSGSSDTQYFGPGTRLTVL.

This chain uses TRBV9 with TRBJ1-1, with 7 bases lining up with TRBD1. The CDR3 loop spans 15 amino acids. Trimming at V came to 0 bases and at J to 2 bases, leaving 4 bases not matched to a gene. Per germline, CDR1 SGDLS and CDR2 YYNGEE. CDR3 amino acids: CASSVEGQPNTEAFF. CDR3 bases: TGTGCCAGCAGCGTAGAGGGACAGCCTAACACTGAAGCTTTCTTT.

The table lists this clone with a count of one. V usage is TRBV27 and J usage is TRBJ2-2, with unresolved D. CDR1 MNHEY and CDR2 SMNVEV come from the germline V gene (reference sequence). V dropped 5 bases and J dropped 3 bases, with 10 bases sitting between them. The CDR3 is 14 amino acids. The CDR3 region has the DNA TGTGCCAGCAGTCCTTTTAGGGACACCGGGGAGCTGTTTTTT. Residues: CASSPFRDTGELFF.

The chain employs TRBV27 and TRBJ2-1; D ambiguous. The V and J ends lost 2 bases and 3 bases respectively, with 8 bases between them. The CDR3 contains 14 residues. Germline CDR1 MNHEY, CDR2 SMNVEV (reference sequence). The CDR3 spells CASSLGPVYNEQFF. The CDR3 DNA sequence: TGTGCCAGCAGTTTAGGTCCAGTCTACAATGAGCAGTTCTTC.

V and J are TRBV18 and TRBJ2-1; 10 positions match TRBD2. J lost 0 bases, V lost 6 bases, and 2 bases had no gene match. CDR3 length: 15 amino acids. Looked up from germline, CDR1 is KGHSH and CDR2 is LQKENI. This CDR3 is CASSGLAASYNEQFF. In DNA, the CDR3 is TGTGCCAGCTCCGGACTAGCGGCCTCCTACAATGAGCAGTTCTTC.

The gene calls are TRBV6-1 and TRBJ2-5; TRBD2 matches 7 bases. The V gene end was trimmed by 7 bases and the J gene end by 1 base; junction bases not matched to a gene: 3. The CDR3 covers 13 residues. Germline CDR1 reads MNHNS; CDR2 reads SASEGT. The CDR3 region is CASTGGTQETQYF. CDR3 in DNA: TGTGCCAGCACCGGGGGGACCCAAGAGACCCAGTACTTC.

The chain uses TRBV29-1 and TRBJ1-1; 9 positions match TRBD1. Germline V gene data show CDR1 as SQVTM and CDR2 as ANQGSEA. CDR3 length: 13 residues. V dropped 4 bases and J dropped 7; count of bases not matched to a gene: 7. Written as DNA, the CDR3 is TGCAGCGTTGCTTGGGACAGGGTTGGTGAAGCTTTCTTT. Its protein product is CSVAWDRVGEAFF.

On this clone: A read error is the likely source, as a far larger clone sits one nucleotide away. The J gene is TRBJ1-1, the V gene TRBV29-1; possible D gene TRBD1, 5 bases. This CDR3 region has 14 residues. The V gene lost 4 bases and the J gene lost 0 bases, with 12 bases spanning the gap. Per germline, CDR1 SQVTM and CDR2 ANQGSEA. The DNA for the CDR3 is TGCAGCGTTGCCTCCGGGGCGTTGAACACTGAAGCTTTCTTT. Protein: CSVASGALNTEAFF.

This clone came up many times. This CDR3 reads CASSKAGGTYNEQFF. In nucleotides, the CDR3 is TGTGCCAGCAGTAAAGCGGGAGGCACCTACAATGAGCAGTTCTTC. The V and J genes are TRBV27 and TRBJ2-1; 9 positions match TRBD2. Germline V gene lookup returns CDR1 MNHEY and CDR2 SMNVEV (reference sequence). CDR3 length: 15 amino acids. The ends lost 5 bases at V and 2 bases at J; junction bases unmatched: 4.

V usage is TRBV6-1 and J usage is TRBJ2-7, with 8 bases identical to TRBD1. This CDR3 has 16 residues. Germline V gene data show CDR1 as MNHNS and CDR2 as SASEGT. J lost 4 bases, V lost 0 bases, and 8 bases had no gene match. The CDR3 loop reads CASSEARTGSVYEQYF. The CDR3 bases are TGTGCCAGCAGTGAAGCCCGGACAGGGTCCGTTTACGAGCAGTACTTC.

The V call is TRBV7-9, the J call TRBJ2-1; D tentatively reads TRBD1 or TRBD2 (6 bases each). This CDR3 is 15 amino acids long. Germline assignment: CDR1 SEHNR and CDR2 FQNEAQ (reference sequence). V was trimmed by 5 bases and J by 4 bases, leaving 15 bases between them. The CDR3 DNA is TGTGCCAGCAGCCAGGACGGGGGCGGGTACAATGAGCAGTTCTTC. Translation gives CASSQDGGGYNEQFF.

The V gene is TRBV5-4, the J gene TRBJ2-6, with D possibly TRBD2 on 6 matching bases. Germline V gene data show CDR1 as SGHNT and CDR2 as YYREEE (reference sequence). The CDR3 consists of 15 residues. The V end lost 4 bases, the J end lost 1 base, and 9 bases lay between the germline ends. CDR3 protein: CASSTGGSGANVLTF. In DNA form, the CDR3 reads TGTGCCAGCAGCACCGGGGGATCTGGGGCCAACGTCCTGACTTTC.

The sample holds a few counts of this clone. The chain joins TRBV29-1 to TRBJ2-1, with TRBD1 as a possible D gene (6 bases). Germline V CDR1 and CDR2: SQVTM, ANQGSEA. The CDR3 has 15 amino acids. Trimming stripped 7 bases from V and 4 bases from J, with 20 bases between. The CDR3 sequence is CSAKTGRHEYNEQFF. CDR3 in DNA: TGCAGCGCCAAGACAGGCCGACATGAATACAATGAGCAGTTCTTC.

This rearrangement joins TRBV7-2 to TRBJ1-1, with D unclear. The CDR3 runs 15 residues. Germline V gene sequence: CDR1 SGHTA, CDR2 FQGNSA. The ends were cut back, 5 bases at V and 1 base at J, with 14 bases in the middle. The CDR3 DNA reads TGTGCCAGCAGCCAGACGACTTTAACGAACACTGAAGCTTTCTTT. This codes for CASSQTTLTNTEAFF.

This clone occurred once. Other DNA variants within this sample encode the same CDR3. This sequence joins TRBV7-3 and TRBJ1-1, with D possibly TRBD1 on 5 matching bases. With 3 bases removed from V and 1 base from J, the gap between germline ends came to 6 bases. The CDR3 is 13 residues long. Looked up from germline, CDR1 is SGHTA and CDR2 is FQGTGA. The CDR3 coding sequence is TGTGCCAGCAGCTTGCAGGGGAACACTGAAGCTTTCTTT. Encoded protein: CASSLQGNTEAFF.

The chain employs TRBV5-4 and TRBJ2-3; no reliable D call. Per germline, CDR1 SGHNT and CDR2 YYREEE (reference sequence). The CDR3 is 13 amino acids. V lost 0 bases and J lost 6, with 8 bases in between. Here the CDR3 reads CASSLARGDTQYF. CDR3 in DNA: TGTGCCAGCAGCTTGGCCCGTGGGGATACGCAGTATTTT.

As regards this clone: A far larger clone is only one base removed, so a read error is likely. The chain recombines TRBV5-1 with TRBJ2-7, with D possibly TRBD1 on 6 matching bases. Germline V gene lookup returns CDR1 SGHRS and CDR2 YFSETQ. CDR3 length: 13 amino acids. The CDR3 protein is CASSHGTIYERYF. CDR3 nucleotides: TGCGCCAGCAGTCACGGGACAATTTACGAGCGGTACTTC.

Of note for this clone: Possible read error: a much larger clone is one base away. The same CDR3 is also encoded by other DNA sequences in this sample. In DNA, the CDR3 is TGTGCCAGCAGCCAAGGTCCAGGGGCGAGCACCGAAGCTTTCTTT. This codes for CASSQGPGASTEAFF. V is TRBV4-2 and J is TRBJ1-1, with D maybe TRBD1 (6 bases). This CDR3 has 15 residues. Germline lookup yields CDR1 LGHNA and CDR2 YNFKEQ. V was clipped by 1 base and J by 8 bases, with 17 bases between them.

This chain links TRBV7-8 with TRBJ2-1; D gene uncertain. This CDR3 comprises 14 residues. Germline CDR1 is SGHVS and CDR2 is FQNEAQ. Trimming took 5 bases from V and 6 from J, leaving 14 bases between them. The CDR3 loop reads CASSPRRIPNEQFF. CDR3 in DNA: TGTGCCAGCAGCCCCAGACGGATCCCCAATGAGCAGTTCTTC.